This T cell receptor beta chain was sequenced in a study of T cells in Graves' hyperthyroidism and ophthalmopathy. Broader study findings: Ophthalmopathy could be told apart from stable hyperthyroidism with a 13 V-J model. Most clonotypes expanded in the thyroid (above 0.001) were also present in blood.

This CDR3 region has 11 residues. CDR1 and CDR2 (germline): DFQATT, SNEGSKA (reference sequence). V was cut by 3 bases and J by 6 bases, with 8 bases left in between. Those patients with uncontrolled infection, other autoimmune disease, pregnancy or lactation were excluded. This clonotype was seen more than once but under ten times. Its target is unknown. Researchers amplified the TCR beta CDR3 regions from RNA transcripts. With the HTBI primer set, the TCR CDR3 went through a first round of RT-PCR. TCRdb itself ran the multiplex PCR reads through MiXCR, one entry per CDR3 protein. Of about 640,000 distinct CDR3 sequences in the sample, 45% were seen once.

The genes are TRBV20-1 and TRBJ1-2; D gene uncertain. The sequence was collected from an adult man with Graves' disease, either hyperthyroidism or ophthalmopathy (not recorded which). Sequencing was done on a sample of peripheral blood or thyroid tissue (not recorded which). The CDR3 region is CSASENHGYTF. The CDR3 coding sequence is TGCAGTGCTAGTGAAAATCATGGCTACACCTTC.